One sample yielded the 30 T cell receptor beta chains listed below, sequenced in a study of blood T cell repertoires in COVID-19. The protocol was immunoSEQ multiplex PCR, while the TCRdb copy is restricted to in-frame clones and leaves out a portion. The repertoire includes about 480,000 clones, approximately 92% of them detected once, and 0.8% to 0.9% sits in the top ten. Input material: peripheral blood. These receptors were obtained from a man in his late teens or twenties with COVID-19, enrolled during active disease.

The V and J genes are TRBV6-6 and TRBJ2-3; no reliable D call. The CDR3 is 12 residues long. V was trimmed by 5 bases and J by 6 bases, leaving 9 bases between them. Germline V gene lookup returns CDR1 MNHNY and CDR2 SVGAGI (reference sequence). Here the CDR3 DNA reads TGTGCCAGCAGTCCTGTTTCTGATACGCAGTATTTT. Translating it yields CASSPVSDTQYF.

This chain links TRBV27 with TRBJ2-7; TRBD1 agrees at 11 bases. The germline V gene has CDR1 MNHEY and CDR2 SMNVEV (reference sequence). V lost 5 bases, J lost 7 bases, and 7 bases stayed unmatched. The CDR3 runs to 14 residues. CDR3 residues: CASSATGTGGEQYF. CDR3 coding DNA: TGTGCCAGCAGTGCGACCGGGACAGGGGGGGAGCAGTACTTC.

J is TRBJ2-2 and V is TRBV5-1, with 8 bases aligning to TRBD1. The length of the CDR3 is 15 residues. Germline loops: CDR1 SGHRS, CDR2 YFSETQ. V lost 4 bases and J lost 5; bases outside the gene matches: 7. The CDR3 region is CASSLDREGTGELFF. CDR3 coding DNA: TGCGCCAGCAGCCTGGACAGGGAAGGGACCGGGGAGCTGTTTTTT.

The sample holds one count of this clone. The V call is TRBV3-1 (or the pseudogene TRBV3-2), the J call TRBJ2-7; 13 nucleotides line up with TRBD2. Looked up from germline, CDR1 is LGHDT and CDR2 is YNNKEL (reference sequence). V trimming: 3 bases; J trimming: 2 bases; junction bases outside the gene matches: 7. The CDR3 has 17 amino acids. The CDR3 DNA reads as TGTGCCAGCAGCCAGGTCCGGACTAGCGGGAGAGCCTACGAGCAGTACTTC. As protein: CASSQVRTSGRAYEQYF.

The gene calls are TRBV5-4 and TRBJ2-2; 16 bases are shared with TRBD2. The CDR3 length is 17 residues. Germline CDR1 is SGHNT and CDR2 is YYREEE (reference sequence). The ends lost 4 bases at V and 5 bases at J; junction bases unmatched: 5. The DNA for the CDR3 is TGTGCCAGCAGCCTTCCGGGACTAGCGGGAGGGACCGGGGAGCTGTTTTTT. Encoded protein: CASSLPGLAGGTGELFF.

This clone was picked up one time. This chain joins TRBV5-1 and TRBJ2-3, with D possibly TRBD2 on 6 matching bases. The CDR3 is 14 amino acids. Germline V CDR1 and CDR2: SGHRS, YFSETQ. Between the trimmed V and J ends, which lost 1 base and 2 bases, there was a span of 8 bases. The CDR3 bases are TGCGCCAGCAGCTTGCCGGGGGACACAGATACGCAGTATTTT. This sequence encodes CASSLPGDTDTQYF.

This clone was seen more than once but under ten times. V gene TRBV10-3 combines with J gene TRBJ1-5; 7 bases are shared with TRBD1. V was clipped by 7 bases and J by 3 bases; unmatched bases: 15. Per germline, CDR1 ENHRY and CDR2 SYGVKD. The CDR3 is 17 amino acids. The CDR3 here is CAIILGNGTASNQPQHF. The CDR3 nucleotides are TGTGCCATCATCTTGGGTAACGGGACAGCCTCCAATCAGCCCCAGCATTTT.

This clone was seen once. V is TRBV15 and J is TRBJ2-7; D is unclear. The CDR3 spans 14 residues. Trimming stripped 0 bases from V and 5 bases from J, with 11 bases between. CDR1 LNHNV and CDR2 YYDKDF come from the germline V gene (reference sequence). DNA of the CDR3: TGTGCCACCAGCAGAGACAGTTGGTCCCACGAGCAGTACTTC. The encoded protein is CATSRDSWSHEQYF.

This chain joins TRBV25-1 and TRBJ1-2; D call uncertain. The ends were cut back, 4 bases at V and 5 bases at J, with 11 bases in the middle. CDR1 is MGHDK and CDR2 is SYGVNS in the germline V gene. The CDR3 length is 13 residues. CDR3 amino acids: CASSAGQNYGYTF. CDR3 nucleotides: TGTGCCAGCAGTGCTGGGCAAAATTATGGCTACACCTTC.

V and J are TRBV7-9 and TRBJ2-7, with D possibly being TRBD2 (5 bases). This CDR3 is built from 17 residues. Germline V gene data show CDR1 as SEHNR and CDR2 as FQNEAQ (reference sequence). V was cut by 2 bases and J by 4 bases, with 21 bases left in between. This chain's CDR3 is CASSLNFPEDSSYEQYF. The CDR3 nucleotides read TGTGCCAGCAGCTTAAATTTCCCCGAGGACTCTTCGTACGAGCAGTACTTC.

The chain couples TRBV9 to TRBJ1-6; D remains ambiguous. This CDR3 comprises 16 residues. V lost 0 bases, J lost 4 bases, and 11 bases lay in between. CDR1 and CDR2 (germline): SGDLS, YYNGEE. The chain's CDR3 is CASSVGGSRYNSPLHF. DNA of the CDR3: TGTGCCAGCAGCGTAGGAGGCAGCCGGTATAATTCACCCCTCCACTTT.

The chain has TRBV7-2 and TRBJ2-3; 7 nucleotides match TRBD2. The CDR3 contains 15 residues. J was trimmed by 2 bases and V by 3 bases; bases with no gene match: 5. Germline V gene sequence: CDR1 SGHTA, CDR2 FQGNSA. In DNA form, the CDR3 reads TGTGCCAGCAGCTTCTATCTAGCGGACACAGATACGCAGTATTTT. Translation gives CASSFYLADTDTQYF.

CDR3 DNA sequence: TGTGCTAGTGGTCCCCGAGGCCGGACAGGGAATGAAAAACTGTTTTTT. It yields the protein CASGPRGRTGNEKLFF. The V gene is TRBV12-5, the J gene TRBJ1-4, with 8 bases that match TRBD1. Germline V gene lookup returns CDR1 LGHNT and CDR2 FRNRAP. The CDR3 extends over 16 amino acids. V lost 5 bases and J lost 5; bases outside the gene matches: 10.

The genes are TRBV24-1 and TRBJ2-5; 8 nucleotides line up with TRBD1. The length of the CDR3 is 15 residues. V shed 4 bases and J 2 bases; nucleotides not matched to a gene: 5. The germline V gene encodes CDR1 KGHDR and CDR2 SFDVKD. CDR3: CATSDSGTGQETQYF. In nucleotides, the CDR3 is TGTGCCACCAGTGACTCAGGGACAGGACAAGAGACCCAGTACTTC.

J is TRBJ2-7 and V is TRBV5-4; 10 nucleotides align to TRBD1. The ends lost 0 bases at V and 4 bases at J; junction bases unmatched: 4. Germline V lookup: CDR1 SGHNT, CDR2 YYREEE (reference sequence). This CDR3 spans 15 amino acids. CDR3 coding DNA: TGTGCCAGCAGCTTGGAGACAGGGGGCGGTTACGAGCAGTACTTC. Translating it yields CASSLETGGGYEQYF.

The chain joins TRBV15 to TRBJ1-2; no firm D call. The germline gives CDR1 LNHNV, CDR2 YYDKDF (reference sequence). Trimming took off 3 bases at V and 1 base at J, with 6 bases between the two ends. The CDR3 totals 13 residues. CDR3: CATSSAINYGYTF. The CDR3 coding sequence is TGTGCCACCAGCAGTGCTATTAACTATGGCTACACCTTC.

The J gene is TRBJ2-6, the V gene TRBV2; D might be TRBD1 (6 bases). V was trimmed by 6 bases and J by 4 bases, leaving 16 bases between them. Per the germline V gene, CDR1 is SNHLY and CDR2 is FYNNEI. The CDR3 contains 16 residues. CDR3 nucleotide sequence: TGTGCCAGCAGAAATTCCAGGGGCCACGGGGCCAACGTCCTGACTTTC. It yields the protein CASRNSRGHGANVLTF. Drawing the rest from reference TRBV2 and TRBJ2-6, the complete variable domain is EPEVTQTPSHQVTQMGQEVILRCVPISNHLYFYWYRQILGQKVEFLVSFYNNEISEKSEIFDDQFSVERPDGSNFTLKIRSTKLEDSAMYFCASRNSRGHGANVLTFGAGSRLTVL.

The CDR3 coding sequence is TGCGCCAGCAGTGAGGGATTAGCGGGGTTTTACGAGCAGTACTTC. It translates to CASSEGLAGFYEQYF. This chain uses TRBV10-1 with TRBJ2-7; the match to TRBD2 covers 8 bases. This CDR3 is built from 15 residues. The J segment lost 4 bases and the V segment lost 2 bases, leaving 7 bases of the junction unmatched. Per germline, CDR1 WNHNN and CDR2 SYGVQD (reference sequence).

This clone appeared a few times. The CDR3 DNA reads as TGTGCCAGCAGCTTGGGGAGCTCTGGAAACACCATATATTTT. Amino acid sequence: CASSLGSSGNTIYF. This rearrangement joins TRBV5-6 to TRBJ1-3; D unresolved. The CDR3 consists of 14 residues. Trimming pared 0 bases from V and 0 bases from J, leaving 4 bases between. Germline lookup yields CDR1 SGHDT and CDR2 YYEEEE.

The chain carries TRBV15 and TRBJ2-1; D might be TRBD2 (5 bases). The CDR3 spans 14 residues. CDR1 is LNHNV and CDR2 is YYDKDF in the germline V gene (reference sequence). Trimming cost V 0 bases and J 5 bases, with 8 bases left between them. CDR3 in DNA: TGTGCCACCAGCAGAGAGAATAGCGACAATGAGCAGTTCTTC. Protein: CATSRENSDNEQFF.

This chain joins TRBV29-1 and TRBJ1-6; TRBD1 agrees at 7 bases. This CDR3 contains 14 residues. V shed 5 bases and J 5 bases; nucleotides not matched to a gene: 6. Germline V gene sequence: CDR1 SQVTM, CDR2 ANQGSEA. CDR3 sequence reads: CSVSYGQDNSPLHF. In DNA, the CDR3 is TGCAGCGTTTCCTACGGACAGGATAATTCACCCCTCCACTTT.

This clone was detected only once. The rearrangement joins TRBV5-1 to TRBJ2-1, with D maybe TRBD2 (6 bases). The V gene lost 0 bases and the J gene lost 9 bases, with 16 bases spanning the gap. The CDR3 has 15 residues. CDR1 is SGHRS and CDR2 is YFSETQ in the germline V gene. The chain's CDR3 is CASSLGGVGLAEQFF. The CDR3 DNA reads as TGCGCCAGCAGCTTGGGCGGGGTAGGCCTTGCTGAGCAGTTCTTC.

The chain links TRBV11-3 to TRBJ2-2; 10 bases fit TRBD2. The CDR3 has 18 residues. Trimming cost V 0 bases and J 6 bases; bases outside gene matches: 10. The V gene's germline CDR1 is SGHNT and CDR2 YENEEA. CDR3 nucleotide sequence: TGTGCCAGCAGCTTAGAGGGCCTAGCGGGAGACTTATCCGGGGAGCTGTTTTTT. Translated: CASSLEGLAGDLSGELFF.

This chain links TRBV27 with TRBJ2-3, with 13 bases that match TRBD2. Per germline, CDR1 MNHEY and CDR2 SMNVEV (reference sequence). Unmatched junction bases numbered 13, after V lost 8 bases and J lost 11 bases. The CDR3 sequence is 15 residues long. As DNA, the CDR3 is TGTGCCAGCGCCCCCGGGACTAGCGGGACGGTGGGGCAGTATTTT. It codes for CASAPGTSGTVGQYF.

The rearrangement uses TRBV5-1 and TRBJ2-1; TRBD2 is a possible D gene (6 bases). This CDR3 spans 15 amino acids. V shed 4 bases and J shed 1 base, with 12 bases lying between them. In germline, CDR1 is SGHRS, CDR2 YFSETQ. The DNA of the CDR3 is TGCGCCAGCAGCCTGGTGCGGGATTCCTACAATGAGCAGTTCTTC. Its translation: CASSLVRDSYNEQFF.

The CDR3 DNA reads TGCGCCAGCAGCCAGGTGGTGGGGGCCAGCTCTGGAAACACCATATATTTT. Its translation is CASSQVVGASSGNTIYF. The chain has TRBV4-1 and TRBJ1-3, with a weak D call TRBD1 (6 bases). V lost 3 bases, J lost 0 bases, and 15 bases lay in between. Germline lookup yields CDR1 MGHRA and CDR2 YSYEKL. The CDR3 runs to 17 residues.

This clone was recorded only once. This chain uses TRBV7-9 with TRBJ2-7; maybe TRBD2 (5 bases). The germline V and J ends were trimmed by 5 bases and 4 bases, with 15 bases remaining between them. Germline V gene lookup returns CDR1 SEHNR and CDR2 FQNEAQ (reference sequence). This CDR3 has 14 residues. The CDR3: CASSLGEGIYEQYF. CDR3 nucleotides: TGTGCCAGCAGCCTGGGAGAGGGCATATACGAGCAGTACTTC. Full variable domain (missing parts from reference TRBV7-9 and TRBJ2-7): DTGVSQNPRHKITKRGQNVTFRCDPISEHNRLYWYRQTLGQGPEFLTYFQNEAQLEKSRLLSDRFSAERPKGSFSTLEIQRTEQGDSAMYLCASSLGEGIYEQYFGPGTRLTVT.

The CDR3 protein is CASTGGGNQPQHF. CDR3 nucleotides: TGTGCCAGCACTGGGGGCGGCAATCAGCCCCAGCATTTT. This chain joins TRBV6-5 and TRBJ1-5; tentative D call: TRBD1 (6 bases). Trimming removed 7 bases at V and 2 bases at J, with 9 bases between. The CDR3 has 13 amino acids. Germline assignment: CDR1 MNHEY and CDR2 SVGAGI.

CDR3 protein: CASSLNSLAGIGQYF. In DNA, the CDR3 is TGTGCCAGCAGCTTGAATAGTCTAGCGGGGATAGGGCAGTATTTT. The chain carries TRBV5-6 and TRBJ2-3, with TRBD2 matching 9 bases. The length of the CDR3 is 15 residues. Germline V lookup: CDR1 SGHDT, CDR2 YYEEEE. V lost 1 base to trimming and J lost 11 bases; unmatched junction nucleotides: 11.

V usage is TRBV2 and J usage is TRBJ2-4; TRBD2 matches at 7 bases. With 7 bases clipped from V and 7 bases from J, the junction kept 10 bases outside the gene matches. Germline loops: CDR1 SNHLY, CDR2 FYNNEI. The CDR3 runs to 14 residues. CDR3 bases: TGTGCCAGCACCCACCGGGACGGGAGGAACATTCAGTACTTC. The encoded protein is CASTHRDGRNIQYF.